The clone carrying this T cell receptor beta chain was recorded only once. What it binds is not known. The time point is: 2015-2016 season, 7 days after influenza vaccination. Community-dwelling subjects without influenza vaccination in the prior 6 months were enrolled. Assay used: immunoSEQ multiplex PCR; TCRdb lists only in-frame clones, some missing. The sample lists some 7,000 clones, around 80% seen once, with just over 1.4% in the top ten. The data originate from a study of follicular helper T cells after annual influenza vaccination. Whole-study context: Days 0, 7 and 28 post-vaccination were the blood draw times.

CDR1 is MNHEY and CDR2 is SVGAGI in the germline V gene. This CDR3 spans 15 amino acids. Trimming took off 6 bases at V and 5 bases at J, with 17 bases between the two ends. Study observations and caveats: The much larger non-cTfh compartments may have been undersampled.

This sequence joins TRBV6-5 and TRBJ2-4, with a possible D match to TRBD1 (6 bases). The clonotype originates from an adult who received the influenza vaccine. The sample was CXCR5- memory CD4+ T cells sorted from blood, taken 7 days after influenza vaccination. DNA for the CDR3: TGTGCCAGCAGCCATCCTACAGGGAACGAAAACATTCAGTACTTC. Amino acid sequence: CASSHPTGNENIQYF.